This TCR beta chain is drawn from a study of regulatory T cells in long-lasting Graves disease. Broader study findings: Graves' patients with persistent disease showed TCR diversity lower than patients newly diagnosed.

Time point reported: persistent/refractory GD, antithyroid drugs over 5 years with positive TRAb. RNA extracted from PBMCs served as the sequencing template. TCR beta libraries were built with iRepertoire HTBI primers and Arm-PCR of CDR3 regions. TCRdb recomputed calls from the multiplex PCR reads with MiXCR, one row per CDR3 protein. This table has roughly 400,000 distinct CDR3 sequences, about a fifth appearing once. This clonotype was detected only a few times. Antigen unknown. The J segment lost 4 bases and the V segment lost 7 bases, leaving 12 bases of the junction unmatched. The CDR3 length is 17 residues. CDR1 and CDR2 from the germline V gene are MNHEY and SMNVEV (reference sequence).

The chain employs TRBV27 and TRBJ2-2; 10 bases are shared with TRBD2. This TCR derives from a female donor with Graves disease. Material: peripheral blood mononuclear cells (PBMCs), obtained when the disease was refractory, from a patient treated with antithyroid drugs. The CDR3 region has the DNA TGTGCCAGCACCCCGACTAGCGGGCCTCGTATCACCGGGGAGCTGTTTTTT. It is translated as CASTPTSGPRITGELFF.